The rows below give T cell receptor beta chains drawn from one sample of a study of quantifying T cell responses using KT2 cells. One entry per CDR3 protein results from TCRdb running MiXCR on the UMI-ligation and nested PCR reads. The sample records 45,000 to 65,000 distinct CDR3 sequences, roughly an eighth being singletons. The sample taken for sequencing was PBMCs spiked with cells of the T cell clone KT2. Receptors were obtained from a human donor. Each CDR3 is given with its conserved first and last residue. The D gene is left open where the match is weak. Expanded clones are given a class, and other clones once, few, many or no size at all.

TGCAGTGCTGGGGGGACAGGGATACGGTTAAGGGGCCGCGAGCAGTACTTC,CSAGGTGIRLRGREQYF,TRBJ2-7,few,TRBV20-1,TRBD1
TGTGCCAGCTCACCAGGCAGGGGGCGCGTGAACACTGAAGCTTTCTTT,CASSPGRGRVNTEAFF,TRBJ1-1,many,TRBV18,TRBD1
TGTGCCAGCAGCTTAGTGGGGGCGCGAGGAGAGACCCAGTACTTC,CASSLVGARGETQYF,TRBJ2-5,few,TRBV7-2,.
TGCAGTGCTAAGGGTAACAGTGGGACTGAAGCTTTCTTT,CSAKGNSGTEAFF,TRBJ1-1,.,TRBV20-1,.
TGTGCCAGCAGCTCTACAGGTTCCCTGCGTGGAAAACTGTTTTTT,CASSSTGSLRGKLFF,TRBJ1-4,few,TRBV7-6,.
TGTGCCAGCAGCCCCCTCGGCGACTCCTACAATGAGCAGTTCTTC,CASSPLGDSYNEQFF,TRBJ2-1,.,TRBV7-3,.
TGTGCCAGCAGCCCCTACCTTAACACTGAAGCTTTCTTT,CASSPYLNTEAFF,TRBJ1-1,many,TRBV7-2,.
TGTGCCAGCGAGGGGGGGGGTGAAAAACTGTTTTTT,CASEGGGEKLFF,TRBJ1-4,.,TRBV2,.
TGTGCCAGCAGTTTTGGCCAAGGGCGGGCTTTAAGCTCCTACGAGCAGTACTTC,CASSFGQGRALSSYEQYF,TRBJ2-7,.,TRBV12-3/TRBV12-4,.
TGCGCCAGCAGCTTGGATCCAGCGGGAGGCCTTGAGCAGTTCTTC,CASSLDPAGGLEQFF,TRBJ2-1,few,TRBV5-1,TRBD2
TGTGCCAGCACCAGAGCCGGGACTAGCGTATTTGGGGCCAACGTCCTGACTTTC,CASTRAGTSVFGANVLTF,TRBJ2-6,few,TRBV6-1,TRBD2
TGCAGCGTTGAGTTATACGCGGATAGCACAGATACGCAGTATTTT,CSVELYADSTDTQYF,TRBJ2-3,few,TRBV29-1,.
TGTGCCAGCAGCCCGGGACAGGGAAGAGAGACCCAGTACTTC,CASSPGQGRETQYF,TRBJ2-5,few,TRBV7-9,TRBD1
TGTGCCAGCAGCGTACCCCCCGGTAGCTTCGAGCAGTACTTC,CASSVPPGSFEQYF,TRBJ2-7,.,TRBV9,.
TGTGCCACCAGTGATTTCCTAGGGGATCAGAGGGACAATGAGCAGTTCTTC,CATSDFLGDQRDNEQFF,TRBJ2-1,many,TRBV24-1,.
TGTGCCAGCAGCTTAGGACTGAAAAAGTCTGAAGCTTTCTTT,CASSLGLKKSEAFF,TRBJ1-1,few,TRBV11-2,.
TGCAGTGCTAGAGTCTCGGGCCACTACACCGGGGAGCTGTTTTTT,CSARVSGHYTGELFF,TRBJ2-2,many,TRBV20-1,.
TGCAGTGCTAGAGCCGGGGGTATCACTGAAGCTTTCTTT,CSARAGGITEAFF,TRBJ1-1,.,TRBV20-1,.
TGTGCCAGCAGCTCCGGACTAGCGGGAAGGTATTCCTACGAGCAGTACTTC,CASSSGLAGRYSYEQYF,TRBJ2-7,few,TRBV6-6,TRBD2
TGCGCCAGCAGCTTAAGGGGACCGGCAGATACGCAGTATTTT,CASSLRGPADTQYF,TRBJ2-3,few,TRBV5-1,.